These 11 T cell receptor beta chains originate from one sample sequenced in a study of cytomegalovirus exposure and HLA in healthy donors. PCR employed 60 Vbeta and 13 Jbeta primers. Sequencing used immunoSEQ multiplex PCR; TCRdb keeps in-frame clones, though not all of them. Of 110,000 or so clones listed, roughly 12% are singletons. The sample was PBMCs. These receptors all stem from a middle-aged man in good health and CMV-seropositive.

This clone has more than one count but fewer than ten. The V call is TRBV10-3, the J call TRBJ2-5; D not resolved. The CDR3 runs to 12 residues. CDR1 is ENHRY and CDR2 is SYGVKD in the germline V gene. V was clipped by 7 bases and J by 5 bases, with 11 bases between them. The CDR3 is CAIKDHGETQYF. The CDR3 region has the DNA TGTGCCATCAAAGACCACGGGGAGACCCAGTACTTC.

J is TRBJ1-3 and V is TRBV6-5, with 9 nucleotides matching TRBD1. Germline V gene sequence: CDR1 MNHEY, CDR2 SVGAGI. V lost 7 bases and J lost 7; bases outside the gene matches: 5. The CDR3 is 13 residues long. The CDR3 DNA is TGTGCCAGCACGGGACAGGGTACGAACACCATATATTTT. It codes for CASTGQGTNTIYF.

This chain uses TRBV6-5 with TRBJ1-6; D remains unclear. V shed 0 bases and J shed 7 bases, with 7 bases lying between them. Germline-derived CDR1 and CDR2 are MNHEY and SVGAGI. This CDR3 region has 14 residues. The CDR3 DNA is TGTGCCAGCAGTTACTCGAGATGGAATTCACCCCTCCACTTT. Protein product: CASSYSRWNSPLHF.

This sequence joins TRBV14 and TRBJ2-7; no definite D call. CDR1 is SGHDN and CDR2 is FVKESK in the germline V gene. V lost 2 bases and J 2 bases, leaving 10 bases between the germline ends. This CDR3 is 14 amino acids long. This CDR3 is CASSQRHAAYEQYF. CDR3 DNA: TGTGCCAGCAGCCAAAGACACGCCGCCTACGAGCAGTACTTC. The variable domain in full, completed from reference TRBV14 and TRBJ2-7, reads EAGVTQFPSHSVIEKGQTVTLRCDPISGHDNLYWYRRVMGKEIKFLLHFVKESKQDESGMPNNRFLAERTGGTYSTLKVQPAELEDSGVYFCASSQRHAAYEQYFGPGTRLTVT.

The genes are TRBV19 and TRBJ1-2, with a tentative D call TRBD1 (5 bases). The CDR3 consists of 13 residues. CDR1 and CDR2 from the germline V gene are LNHDA and SQIVND (reference sequence). V lost 10 bases and J lost 1, with 13 bases in between. The CDR3 reads CATLDTDNYGYTF. CDR3 bases: TGTGCCACCCTGGACACTGATAACTATGGCTACACCTTC.

This rearrangement joins TRBV6-5 to TRBJ2-2; the D gene is possibly TRBD2 (6 bases). With 0 bases removed from V and 4 bases from J, the gap between germline ends came to 9 bases. There are 15 residues in the CDR3. Germline CDR1 and CDR2: MNHEY and SVGAGI. The CDR3 nucleotides are TGTGCCAGCAGTTACTCGTACGGGGGCACCGGGGAGCTGTTTTTT. Translating gives CASSYSYGGTGELFF.

This clone was picked up a small number of times. The genes are TRBV4-1 and TRBJ2-5; 15 nucleotides align to TRBD2. Germline V CDR1 and CDR2: MGHRA, YSYEKL. The CDR3 length is 17 residues. With V trimmed by 2 bases and J by 3 bases, 4 bases remained unmatched. CDR3 DNA: TGCGCCAGCAGCCAATGGACTAGCGGGAGGGGAGAAGAGACCCAGTACTTC. This encodes CASSQWTSGRGEETQYF.

This clone occurred a few times. The chain links TRBV7-7 to TRBJ1-4; the D is unclear. V gave up 1 base and J gave up 5 bases, with 5 bases separating them. There are 13 residues in the CDR3. Germline CDR1 is SSHAT and CDR2 is FNYEAQ (reference sequence). Here the CDR3 reads CASSLVENEKLFF. The CDR3 region has the DNA TGTGCCAGCAGCTTAGTCGAGAATGAAAAACTGTTTTTT.

The chain employs TRBV5-4 and TRBJ2-1, with D perhaps TRBD2 (6 bases). The CDR3 spans 16 residues. Trimming took 4 bases from V and 1 from J, leaving 15 bases between them. Germline-derived CDR1 and CDR2 are SGHNT and YYREEE (reference sequence). CDR3 in amino acids: CASSIDGSRSYNEQFF. CDR3 DNA: TGTGCCAGCAGCATAGACGGGAGTAGATCCTACAATGAGCAGTTCTTC.

This clone has just a few counts. The gene calls are TRBV11-2 and TRBJ2-3, with a possible D match to TRBD2 (6 bases). Looked up from germline, CDR1 is SGHAT and CDR2 is FQNNGV. V lost 6 bases, J lost 0 bases, and 13 bases lay in between. The CDR3 has 15 residues. The CDR3 bases are TGTGCCAGCAGGTCCCCGGGACTCAGCACAGATACGCAGTATTTT. Amino acids: CASRSPGLSTDTQYF.

Many counts were recorded for this clone. This chain joins TRBV7-9 and TRBJ2-3, with TRBD2 matching 8 bases. This CDR3 comprises 13 residues. The V and J ends lost 5 bases and 5 bases, in that order; junction bases with no gene match: 3. CDR1 and CDR2 (germline): SEHNR, FQNEAQ (reference sequence). Here the CDR3 reads CASSRGGLDTQYF. The CDR3 bases are TGTGCCAGCAGCCGGGGGGGATTAGATACGCAGTATTTT.